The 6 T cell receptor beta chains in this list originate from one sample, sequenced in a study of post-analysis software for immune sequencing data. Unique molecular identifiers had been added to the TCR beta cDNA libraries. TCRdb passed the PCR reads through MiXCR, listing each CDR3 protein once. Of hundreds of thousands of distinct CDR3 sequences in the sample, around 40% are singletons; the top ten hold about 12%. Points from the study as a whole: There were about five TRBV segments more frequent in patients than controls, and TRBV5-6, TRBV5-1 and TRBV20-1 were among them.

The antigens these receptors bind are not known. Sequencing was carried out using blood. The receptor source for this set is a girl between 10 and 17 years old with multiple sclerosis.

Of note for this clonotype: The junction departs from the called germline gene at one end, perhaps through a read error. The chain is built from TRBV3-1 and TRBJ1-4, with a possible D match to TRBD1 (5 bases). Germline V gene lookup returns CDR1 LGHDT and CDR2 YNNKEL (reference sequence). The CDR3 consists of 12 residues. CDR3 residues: CASSQMGERLFF. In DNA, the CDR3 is TGTGCCAGCAGCCAAATGGGGGAAAGACTGTTTTTT. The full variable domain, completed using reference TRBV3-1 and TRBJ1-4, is DTAVSQTPKYLVTQMGNDKSIKCEQNLGHDTMYWYKQDSKKFLKIMFSYNNKELIINETVPNRFSPKSPDKAHLNLHINSLELGDSAVYFCASSQMGERLFFGSGTQLSVL.

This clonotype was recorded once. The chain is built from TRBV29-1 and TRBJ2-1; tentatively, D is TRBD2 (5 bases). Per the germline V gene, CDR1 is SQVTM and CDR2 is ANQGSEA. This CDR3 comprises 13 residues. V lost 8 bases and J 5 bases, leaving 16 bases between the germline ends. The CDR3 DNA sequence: TGCAGCAAGCTGGCGGGTATGAACAATGAGCAGTTCTTC. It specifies CSKLAGMNNEQFF.

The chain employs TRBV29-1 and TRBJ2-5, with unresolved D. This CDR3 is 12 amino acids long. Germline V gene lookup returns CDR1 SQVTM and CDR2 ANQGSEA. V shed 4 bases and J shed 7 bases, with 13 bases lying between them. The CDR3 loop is CSVVVEEGTQYF. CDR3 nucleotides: TGCAGCGTTGTGGTTGAGGAAGGGACCCAGTACTTC.

The CDR3 loop reads CASSRLAEQETQYF. CDR3 DNA sequence: TGCGCCAGCTCCCGACTAGCGGAACAAGAGACCCAGTACTTC. J is TRBJ2-5 and V is TRBV5-1; 9 bases fit TRBD2. The CDR3 has 14 residues. V shed 7 bases, J shed 2 bases, and the junction held 6 bases outside the gene matches. Germline V lookup: CDR1 SGHRS, CDR2 YFSETQ.

CDR3 amino acids: CSVAGTGYTGELFF. The CDR3 DNA reads TGCAGCGTTGCCGGGACAGGCTACACCGGGGAGCTGTTTTTT. The chain is built from TRBV29-1 and TRBJ2-2; TRBD1 agrees at 8 bases. This CDR3 is 14 amino acids long. In germline, CDR1 is SQVTM, CDR2 ANQGSEA. Trimming at V came to 4 bases and at J to 3 bases, leaving 4 bases not matched to a gene.

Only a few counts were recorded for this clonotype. The CDR3 DNA reads as TGCAGTGCTGGGGTTTGGACTAGCGGGAGGAAGACCCAGTACTTC. As protein: CSAGVWTSGRKTQYF. The chain joins TRBV20-1 to TRBJ2-5, with 14 nucleotides matching TRBD2. J lost 6 bases, V lost 5 bases, and 8 bases had no gene match. Germline CDR1 reads DFQATT; CDR2 reads SNEGSKA (reference sequence). This CDR3 has 15 amino acids.